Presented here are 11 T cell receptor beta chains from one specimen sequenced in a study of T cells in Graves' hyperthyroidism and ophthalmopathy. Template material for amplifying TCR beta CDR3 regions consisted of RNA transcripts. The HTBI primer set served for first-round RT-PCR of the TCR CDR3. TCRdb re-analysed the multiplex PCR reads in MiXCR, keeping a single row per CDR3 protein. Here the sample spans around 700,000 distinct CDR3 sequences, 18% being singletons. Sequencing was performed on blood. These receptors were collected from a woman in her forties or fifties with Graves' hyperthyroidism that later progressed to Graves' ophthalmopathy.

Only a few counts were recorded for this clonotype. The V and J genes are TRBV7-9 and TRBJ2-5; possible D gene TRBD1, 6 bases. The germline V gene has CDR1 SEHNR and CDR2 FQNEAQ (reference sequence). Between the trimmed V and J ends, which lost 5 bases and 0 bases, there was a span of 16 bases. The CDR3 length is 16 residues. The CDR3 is CASSIIGTPYQETQYF. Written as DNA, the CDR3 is TGTGCCAGCAGCATTATCGGGACACCGTACCAAGAGACCCAGTACTTC.

In DNA form, the CDR3 reads TGTGCCAGCAGCCCGGCGTCGTCCCGGGGGGCTACCTACTTC. It codes for CASSPASSRGATYF. The chain combines TRBV7-9 with TRBJ2-5; tentative D call: TRBD2 (7 bases). V lost 5 bases and J lost 14, with 24 bases in between. Germline V CDR1 and CDR2: SEHNR, FQNEAQ (reference sequence). The CDR3 totals 14 residues.

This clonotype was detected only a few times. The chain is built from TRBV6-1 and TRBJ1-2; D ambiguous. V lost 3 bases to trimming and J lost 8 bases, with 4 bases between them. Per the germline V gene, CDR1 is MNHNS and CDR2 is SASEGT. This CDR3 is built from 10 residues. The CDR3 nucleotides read TGTGCCAGCAGTGAGCTCGGCTACACCTTC. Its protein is CASSELGYTF.

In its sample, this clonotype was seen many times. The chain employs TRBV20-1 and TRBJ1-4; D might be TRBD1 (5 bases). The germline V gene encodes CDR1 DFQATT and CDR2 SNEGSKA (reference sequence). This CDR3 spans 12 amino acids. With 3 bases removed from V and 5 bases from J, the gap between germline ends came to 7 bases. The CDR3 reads CSASPGNEKLFF. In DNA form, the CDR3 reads TGCAGTGCTAGTCCAGGGAATGAAAAACTGTTTTTT.

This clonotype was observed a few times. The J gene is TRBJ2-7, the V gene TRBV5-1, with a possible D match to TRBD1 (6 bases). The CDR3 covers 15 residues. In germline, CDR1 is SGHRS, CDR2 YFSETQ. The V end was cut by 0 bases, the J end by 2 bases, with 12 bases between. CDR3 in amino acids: CASSLDGTQTYEQYF. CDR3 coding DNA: TGCGCCAGCAGCTTGGACGGGACACAAACCTACGAGCAGTACTTC.

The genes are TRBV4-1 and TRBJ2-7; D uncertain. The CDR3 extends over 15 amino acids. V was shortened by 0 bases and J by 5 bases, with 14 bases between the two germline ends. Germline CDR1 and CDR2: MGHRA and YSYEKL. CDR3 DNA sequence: TGCGCCAGCAGCCAAGATCTCCTGTCCTTCGACGAGCAGTACTTC. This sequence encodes CASSQDLLSFDEQYF.

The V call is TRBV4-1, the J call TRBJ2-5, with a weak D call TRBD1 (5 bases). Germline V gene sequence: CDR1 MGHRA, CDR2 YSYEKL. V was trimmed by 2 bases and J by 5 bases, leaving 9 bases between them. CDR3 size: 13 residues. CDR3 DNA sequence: TGCGCCAGCAGCCAACAGGGCGCGGAGACCCAGTACTTC. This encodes CASSQQGAETQYF.

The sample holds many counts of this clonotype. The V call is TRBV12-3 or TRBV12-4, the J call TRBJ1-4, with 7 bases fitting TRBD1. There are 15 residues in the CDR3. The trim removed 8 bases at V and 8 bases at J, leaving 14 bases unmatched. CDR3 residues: CASVTGAGAIEKLFF. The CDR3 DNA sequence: TGTGCCAGCGTCACAGGGGCCGGGGCGATAGAAAAACTGTTTTTT.

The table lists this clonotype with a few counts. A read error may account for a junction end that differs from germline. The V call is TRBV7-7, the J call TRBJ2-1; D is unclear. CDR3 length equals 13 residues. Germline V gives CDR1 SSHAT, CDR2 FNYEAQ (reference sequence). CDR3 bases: TGTGCTAGCAGCTCCCACACCTACAATGAGCAGTTCTTC. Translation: CASSSHTYNEQFF.

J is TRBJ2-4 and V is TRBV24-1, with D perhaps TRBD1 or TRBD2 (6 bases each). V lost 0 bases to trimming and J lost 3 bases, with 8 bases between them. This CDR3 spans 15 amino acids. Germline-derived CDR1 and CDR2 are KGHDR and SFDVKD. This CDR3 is CATSDLKGGKNIQYF. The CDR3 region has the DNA TGTGCCACCAGTGATTTGAAGGGGGGCAAAAACATTCAGTACTTC.

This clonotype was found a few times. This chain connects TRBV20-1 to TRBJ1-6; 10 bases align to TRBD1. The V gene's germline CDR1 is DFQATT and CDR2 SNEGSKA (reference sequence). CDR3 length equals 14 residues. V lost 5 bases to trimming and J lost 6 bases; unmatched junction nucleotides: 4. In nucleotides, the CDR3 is TGCAGTGCTCCCAGGACAGGGGGTAATTCACCCCTCCACTTT. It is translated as CSAPRTGGNSPLHF.